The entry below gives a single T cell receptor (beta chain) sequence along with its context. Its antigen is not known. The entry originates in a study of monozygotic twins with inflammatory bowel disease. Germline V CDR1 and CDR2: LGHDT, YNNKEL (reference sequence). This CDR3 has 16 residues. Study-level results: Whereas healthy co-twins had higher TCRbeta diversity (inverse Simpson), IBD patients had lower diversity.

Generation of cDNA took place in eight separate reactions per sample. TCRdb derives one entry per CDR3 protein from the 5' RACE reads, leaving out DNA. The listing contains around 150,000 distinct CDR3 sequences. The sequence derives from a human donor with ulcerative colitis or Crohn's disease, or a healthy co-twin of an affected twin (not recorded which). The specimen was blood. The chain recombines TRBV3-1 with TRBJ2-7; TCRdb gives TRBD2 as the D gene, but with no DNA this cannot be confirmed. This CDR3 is CASSSQLAVPSYEQYF.